These 23 T cell receptor beta chains share one sample of origin, sequenced in a study of technical replicates of blood from four donors. Method: immunoSEQ multiplex PCR; TCRdb's copy keeps in-frame clones and lacks some. Of about 78,000 clones listed, approximately 93% were seen once; the top ten hold about 0.37%. Sequencing was performed on T cells isolated from PBMCs. These receptor sequences come from a human donor in good health.

This clone occurred once. The CDR3 coding sequence is TGTGCCAGCAGTGAGGGGCCTGTGGAGGGAGGAAACACCATATATTTT. This codes for CASSEGPVEGGNTIYF. This chain links TRBV6-1 with TRBJ1-3, with a weak D call TRBD1 (5 bases). The CDR3 spans 16 residues. The germline V gene has CDR1 MNHNS and CDR2 SASEGT. V lost 3 bases and J lost 4, with 16 bases in between.

The chain carries TRBV6-5 and TRBJ2-7, with 8 bases lining up with TRBD2. The CDR3 totals 14 residues. The J segment lost 1 base and the V segment lost 4 bases, leaving 3 bases of the junction unmatched. Germline V gene sequence: CDR1 MNHEY, CDR2 SVGAGI. The CDR3 bases are TGTGCCAGCAGTTCTGAGCGGGAGTCCTACGAGCAGTACTTC. It specifies CASSSERESYEQYF.

The chain joins TRBV18 to TRBJ1-1, with 9 bases lining up with TRBD1. CDR3 size: 14 residues. The junction had 5 bases not matched to a gene; V was cut back by 5 bases and J by 4 bases. Germline lookup yields CDR1 KGHSH and CDR2 LQKENI. The CDR3 nucleotides read TGTGCCAGCTCAATCGGGACAGGGACCACTGAAGCTTTCTTT. It codes for CASSIGTGTTEAFF. The full variable domain, completed using reference TRBV18 and TRBJ1-1, is NAGVMQNPRHLVRRRGQEARLRCSPMKGHSHVYWYRQLPEEGLKFMVYLQKENIIDESGMPKERFSAEFPKEGPSILRIQQVVRGDSAAYFCASSIGTGTTEAFFGQGTRLTVV.

The gene calls are TRBV27 and TRBJ1-5; D remains ambiguous. Germline assignment: CDR1 MNHEY and CDR2 SMNVEV (reference sequence). This CDR3 spans 15 amino acids. V lost 1 base and J lost 5, with 12 bases in between. The CDR3 DNA sequence: TGTGCCAGCAGTTTATATGGCGGAGGCTATCAGCCCCAGCATTTT. This encodes CASSLYGGGYQPQHF.

The V call is TRBV30, the J call TRBJ2-5, with D uncertain. V was clipped by 4 bases and J by 1 base, with 4 bases between them. CDR1 is GTSNPN, CDR2 SVGIG, per germline (reference sequence). The CDR3 has 11 amino acids. CDR3 residues: CAWTVQETQYF. CDR3 nucleotide sequence: TGTGCCTGGACAGTCCAAGAGACCCAGTACTTC.

V gene TRBV30 combines with J gene TRBJ2-2; D possibly corresponds to TRBD1 (6 bases). V was pared by 5 bases and J by 7 bases, with 14 bases between. In germline, CDR1 is GTSNPN, CDR2 SVGIG (reference sequence). This CDR3 has 13 amino acids. The CDR3, as DNA: TGTGCCTGGGATAAGGGGGAAAGCGGGGAGCTGTTTTTT. The encoded protein is CAWDKGESGELFF.

This clone was detected only once. This chain joins TRBV11-3 and TRBJ2-7; no clear D gene. The CDR3 contains 15 residues. Germline V CDR1 and CDR2: SGHNT, YENEEA. V was cut by 5 bases and J by 6 bases, with 20 bases left in between. The CDR3 region has the DNA TGTGCCAGCAGCCTTCTCACGGGTGGGTTGGCCGAGCAGTACTTC. This translates into CASSLLTGGLAEQYF.

J is TRBJ1-5 and V is TRBV7-2; D may be TRBD1 (6 bases). Trimming pared 2 bases from V and 6 bases from J, leaving 11 bases between. The CDR3 loop spans 14 amino acids. Germline V gene lookup returns CDR1 SGHTA and CDR2 FQGNSA. The CDR3, as DNA: TGTGCCAGCAGCTTAATGCCAGGGGTTCAGCCCCAGCATTTT. Its protein product is CASSLMPGVQPQHF.

V usage is TRBV6-1 and J usage is TRBJ1-5, with D tentatively TRBD1 (5 bases). In germline, CDR1 is MNHNS, CDR2 SASEGT. Trimming pared 6 bases from V and 1 base from J, leaving 10 bases between. This CDR3 contains 14 residues. The CDR3 reads CASSTDRSNQPQHF. The DNA for the CDR3 is TGTGCCAGCAGCACCGACAGAAGCAATCAGCCCCAGCATTTT.

The chain carries TRBV7-9 and TRBJ2-2; a possible D gene is TRBD2 (7 bases). From germline, CDR1 is SEHNR and CDR2 FQNEAQ (reference sequence). This CDR3 spans 16 amino acids. Trimming took off 6 bases at V and 1 base at J, with 15 bases between the two ends. The CDR3 DNA follows: TGTGCCAGCAGTACACCGGGGGGCAAGAACACCGGGGAGCTGTTTTTT. Translated, it gives CASSTPGGKNTGELFF.

The chain joins TRBV28 to TRBJ1-1; no firm D call. The CDR3 contains 16 residues. Per germline, CDR1 MDHEN and CDR2 SYDVKM. Trimming shortened V by 3 bases and J by 3 bases, and 17 bases separated the two germline ends. The CDR3 region has the DNA TGTGCCAGCAGTTTCATTTCGTTGGCCGCGGACACTGAAGCTTTCTTT. This gives the protein CASSFISLAADTEAFF.

V is TRBV18 and J is TRBJ2-7; 7 nucleotides line up with TRBD1. The ends lost 2 bases at V and 9 bases at J; junction bases unmatched: 7. Germline CDR1 reads KGHSH; CDR2 reads LQKENI. The CDR3 extends over 13 amino acids. The CDR3, as DNA: TGTGCCAGCTCACCAGAAGGGGGCAGTGGGCAGTACTTC. It encodes CASSPEGGSGQYF.

The chain uses TRBV7-9 and TRBJ2-1; 10 nucleotides align to TRBD1. The CDR3 extends over 13 amino acids. The germline gives CDR1 SEHNR, CDR2 FQNEAQ (reference sequence). The J segment lost 9 bases and the V segment lost 7 bases, leaving 6 bases of the junction unmatched. CDR3: CASTGTGVGEQFF. The CDR3 nucleotides read TGTGCCAGCACCGGGACAGGGGTAGGTGAGCAGTTCTTC.

This clone was detected only a few times. The chain couples TRBV6-5 to TRBJ2-7; a possible D gene is TRBD1 (5 bases). The CDR3 consists of 14 residues. Trimming stripped 0 bases from V and 3 bases from J, with 9 bases between. The germline V gene encodes CDR1 MNHEY and CDR2 SVGAGI. CDR3 DNA: TGTGCCAGCAGTTACTCGATCAGGGACTACGAGCAGTACTTC. Translating gives CASSYSIRDYEQYF.

This chain uses TRBV10-3 with TRBJ2-7, with D perhaps TRBD1 (5 bases). Germline CDR1 ENHRY, CDR2 SYGVKD. Trimming cost V 5 bases and J 6 bases, with 14 bases left between them. The CDR3 totals 13 residues. The CDR3 here is CAISTMGLLEQYF. The CDR3 coding sequence is TGTGCCATCAGTACTATGGGGCTACTCGAGCAGTACTTC.

This chain connects TRBV21-1 to TRBJ1-2; the table's D call TRBD1 went unverified against the DNA. TRBV21-1 has pseudogene status. This CDR3 contains 10 residues. Here the CDR3 DNA reads TGTGCCTCAGGAAAGAAAGGCTACACCTTC. Residues: CASGKKGYTF.

Written as DNA, the CDR3 is TGTGCCTGGATCGGACTAGATCCGAACACCGGGGAGCTGTTTTTT. It is translated as CAWIGLDPNTGELFF. The chain links TRBV30 to TRBJ2-2; 7 positions agree with TRBD2. With 4 bases clipped from V and 0 bases from J, the junction kept 5 bases outside the gene matches. CDR1 is GTSNPN and CDR2 is SVGIG in the germline V gene (reference sequence). The CDR3 consists of 15 residues.

The V call is TRBV5-6, the J call TRBJ2-7; 8 bases fit TRBD1. CDR3 length: 16 amino acids. V shed 0 bases and J 1 base; nucleotides not matched to a gene: 6. Per germline, CDR1 SGHDT and CDR2 YYEEEE. The CDR3 spells CASSLGLGQGSYEQYF. Here the CDR3 DNA reads TGTGCCAGCAGCTTGGGTCTCGGACAGGGATCCTACGAGCAGTACTTC.

The chain joins TRBV5-4 to TRBJ2-5, with a weak D call TRBD2 (5 bases). CDR3 size: 12 residues. Between the trimmed V and J ends, which lost 3 bases and 5 bases, there was a span of 8 bases. Germline CDR1 is SGHNT and CDR2 is YYREEE (reference sequence). CDR3 nucleotide sequence: TGTGCCAGCAGCTCAGGACTGGAGACCCAGTACTTC. Its translation is CASSSGLETQYF.

This chain uses TRBV14 with TRBJ2-7; no clear D. CDR1 is SGHDN, CDR2 FVKESK, per germline. The V and J ends lost 0 bases and 5 bases respectively, with 14 bases between them. This CDR3 spans 15 amino acids. Here the CDR3 DNA reads TGTGCCAGCAGCCAAGATCGTAAGCCCCTCAACGAGCAGTACTTC. Translated, it gives CASSQDRKPLNEQYF. The full variable domain, its missing parts supplied by reference TRBV14 and TRBJ2-7, is EAGVTQFPSHSVIEKGQTVTLRCDPISGHDNLYWYRRVMGKEIKFLLHFVKESKQDESGMPNNRFLAERTGGTYSTLKVQPAELEDSGVYFCASSQDRKPLNEQYFGPGTRLTVT.

The rearrangement uses TRBV29-1 and TRBJ2-5; a weak D match, TRBD2 (5 bases). Germline CDR1 SQVTM, CDR2 ANQGSEA. V lost 6 bases to trimming and J lost 4 bases, with 12 bases between them. CDR3 length equals 12 residues. This CDR3 is CSVILVGETQYF. For the CDR3, the DNA is TGCAGCGTCATACTAGTCGGAGAGACCCAGTACTTC.

The V gene is TRBV9, the J gene TRBJ2-3; 7 nucleotides line up with TRBD1. CDR3 size: 15 residues. Losses at the gene ends were 3 bases for V and 6 bases for J; bases not matched to a gene: 10. Germline V gene data show CDR1 as SGDLS and CDR2 as YYNGEE. In DNA form, the CDR3 reads TGTGCCAGCAGCGCCTGGGACAGTCTTTCGGATACGCAGTATTTT. Translating it yields CASSAWDSLSDTQYF.

The genes are TRBV5-4 and TRBJ2-1; TRBD2 is a possible D gene (5 bases). The V and J ends lost 6 bases and 5 bases respectively, with 15 bases between them. Germline V gives CDR1 SGHNT, CDR2 YYREEE (reference sequence). The CDR3 has 14 amino acids. The chain's CDR3 is CASTFGGYHNEQFF. The CDR3 region has the DNA TGTGCCAGCACCTTCGGAGGTTACCACAATGAGCAGTTCTTC.